This is a list of T cell receptor beta chains from one sample in a study of Ad26.COV2.S vaccination and SARS-CoV-2 variants. The data were produced by immunoSEQ multiplex PCR, yet TCRdb's version contains in-frame clones alone and is incomplete. The sample holds fewer than 500,000 clones, 80% to 95% seen once. The specimen was peripheral blood, collected in a trial of Ad26.COV2.S vaccine versus placebo. The receptors were gathered from a person between 18 and 65 years old who received the Ad26.COV2.S COVID-19 vaccine or a placebo. CDR3s include the opening cysteine and the closing phenylalanine or tryptophan. Fields, in order: V gene, D gene, clone size, J gene, CDR3 DNA, CDR3 protein. The D gene is left open where the match is weak. Some rows mark clone size as missing; the rest say once, few, many or name a class of expanded clone.

V gene: TRBV29-1
D gene: TRBD2
clone size: .
J gene: TRBJ2-1
CDR3 DNA: TGCAGCGTACCGGGACTAGCGGGAGCCCATCTTATCAATGAGCAGTTCTTC
CDR3 protein: CSVPGLAGAHLINEQFF

V gene: TRBV2
D gene: .
clone size: .
J gene: TRBJ2-7
CDR3 DNA: TGTGCCAGCCGAGAAAAGGACCCGGGCCAGATCTCCTACGAGCAGTACTTC
CDR3 protein: CASREKDPGQISYEQYF

V gene: TRBV27
D gene: .
clone size: .
J gene: TRBJ2-1
CDR3 DNA: TGTGCCAGCAGTTTCAGCAGTAGCTCATACAATGAGCAGTTCTTC
CDR3 protein: CASSFSSSSYNEQFF

V gene: TRBV7-6
D gene: TRBD2
clone size: .
J gene: TRBJ2-5
CDR3 DNA: TGTGCCAGCAGGCCCGCGGGAGACGTAGAGACCCAGTACTTC
CDR3 protein: CASRPAGDVETQYF

V gene: TRBV20-1
D gene: .
clone size: .
J gene: TRBJ1-5
CDR3 DNA: TGCAGTTCCAGGGCCTCGGGGGCCCAGCATTTT
CDR3 protein: CSSRASGAQHF

V gene: TRBV11-2
D gene: .
clone size: .
J gene: TRBJ2-6
CDR3 DNA: TGTGCCAGCAGCTTATCTGGGGCCAACGTCCTGACTTTC
CDR3 protein: CASSLSGANVLTF

V gene: TRBV28
D gene: .
clone size: .
J gene: TRBJ1-2
CDR3 DNA: TGTGCCAGCAGTCCTCCTGATAGGGGCTATGGCTACACCTTC
CDR3 protein: CASSPPDRGYGYTF

V gene: TRBV6-4
D gene: TRBD2
clone size: .
J gene: TRBJ2-3
CDR3 DNA: TGTGCCAGCAGTATGACTAGCGGGAGAGGGGATACGCAGTATTTT
CDR3 protein: CASSMTSGRGDTQYF

V gene: TRBV28
D gene: TRBD2
clone size: .
J gene: TRBJ2-5
CDR3 DNA: TGTGCCAGCAGTGGGACTAGCTGGGAGACCCAGTACTTC
CDR3 protein: CASSGTSWETQYF

V gene: TRBV28
D gene: .
clone size: .
J gene: TRBJ2-1
CDR3 DNA: TGTGCCAGTCGAGTGGGTTACAATGAGCAGTTCTTC
CDR3 protein: CASRVGYNEQFF

V gene: TRBV7-2
D gene: .
clone size: .
J gene: TRBJ2-2
CDR3 DNA: TGTGCCAGCAGCTTAGAGTTCAACACCGGGGAGCTGTTTTTT
CDR3 protein: CASSLEFNTGELFF

V gene: TRBV11-3
D gene: .
clone size: .
J gene: TRBJ2-1
CDR3 DNA: TGTGCCAGCAGCTTAGGGCATGGGACAGCGGGCGACAATGAGCAGTTCTTC
CDR3 protein: CASSLGHGTAGDNEQFF

V gene: TRBV5-4
D gene: TRBD1
clone size: .
J gene: TRBJ1-2
CDR3 DNA: TGTGCCAGCAGCCCCAGACAGGGGCCCAACTATGGCTACACCTTC
CDR3 protein: CASSPRQGPNYGYTF

V gene: TRBV6-2/TRBV6-3
D gene: TRBD2
clone size: .
J gene: TRBJ2-1
CDR3 DNA: TGTGCCAGCAGGCCTGGTCTAGCGGGGTCCTACAATGAGCAGTTCTTC
CDR3 protein: CASRPGLAGSYNEQFF

V gene: TRBV29-1
D gene: .
clone size: once
J gene: TRBJ2-3
CDR3 DNA: TGCAGCGTTGAAAAAGGGGCAGGCTCGGATACGCAGTATTTT
CDR3 protein: CSVEKGAGSDTQYF

V gene: TRBV9
D gene: .
clone size: .
J gene: TRBJ2-3
CDR3 DNA: TGTGCCAGCACCCTTAGGGGGGACGGTGGGGTAGATACGCAGTATTTT
CDR3 protein: CASTLRGDGGVDTQYF

V gene: TRBV18
D gene: TRBD1
clone size: .
J gene: TRBJ1-6
CDR3 DNA: TGTGCCAGCTCAAGGACAGGGTTTAATTCACCCCTCCACTTT
CDR3 protein: CASSRTGFNSPLHF

V gene: TRBV11-2
D gene: .
clone size: .
J gene: TRBJ2-2
CDR3 DNA: TGTGCCAGCAGCTCCCTTTCCGGGGAGCTGTTTTTT
CDR3 protein: CASSSLSGELFF

V gene: TRBV7-9
D gene: TRBD2
clone size: .
J gene: TRBJ2-1
CDR3 DNA: TGTGCCAGCAGCTTCCTCGGACTAGCGGGAACCAGCGAGCAGTTCTTC
CDR3 protein: CASSFLGLAGTSEQFF

V gene: TRBV28
D gene: .
clone size: .
J gene: TRBJ2-1
CDR3 DNA: TGTGCCAGCAGTTCCCCCTTTAAGGGGAGCAATGAGCAGTTCTTC
CDR3 protein: CASSSPFKGSNEQFF

V gene: TRBV19
D gene: TRBD2
clone size: .
J gene: TRBJ2-5
CDR3 DNA: TGTGCCAGTAGTATCCGGACTAGCGGTGAAAAGACCCAGTACTTC
CDR3 protein: CASSIRTSGEKTQYF

V gene: TRBV6-5
D gene: TRBD1
clone size: .
J gene: TRBJ2-2
CDR3 DNA: TGTGCCAGCAGGCGGGGACAGGGGGCCACCGGGGAGCTGTTTTTT
CDR3 protein: CASRRGQGATGELFF

V gene: TRBV18
D gene: TRBD2
clone size: .
J gene: TRBJ2-1
CDR3 DNA: TGTGCCAGCTCACCACCGGACAGACCGGGACTAGCGGGACCCGACGATGAGCAGTTCTTC
CDR3 protein: CASSPPDRPGLAGPDDEQFF

V gene: TRBV3-1/TRBV3-2
D gene: .
clone size: .
J gene: TRBJ2-5
CDR3 DNA: TGTGCCAGCAGCCAATACTCCCAGCAAGAGACCCAGTACTTC
CDR3 protein: CASSQYSQQETQYF

V gene: TRBV2
D gene: .
clone size: .
J gene: TRBJ2-3
CDR3 DNA: TGTGCCAGCAAAGCCACCCAAACAGATACGCAGTATTTT
CDR3 protein: CASKATQTDTQYF